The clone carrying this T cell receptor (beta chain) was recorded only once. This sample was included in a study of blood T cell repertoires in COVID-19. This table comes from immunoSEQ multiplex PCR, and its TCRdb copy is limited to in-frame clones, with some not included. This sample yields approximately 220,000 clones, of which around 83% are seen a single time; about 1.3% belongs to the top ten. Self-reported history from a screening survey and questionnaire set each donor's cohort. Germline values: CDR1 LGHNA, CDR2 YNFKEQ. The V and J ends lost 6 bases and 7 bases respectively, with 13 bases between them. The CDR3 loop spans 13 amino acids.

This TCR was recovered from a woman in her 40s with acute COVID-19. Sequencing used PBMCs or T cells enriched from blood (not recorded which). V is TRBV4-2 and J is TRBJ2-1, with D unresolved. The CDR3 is CASSYGVGNEQFF. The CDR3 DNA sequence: TGTGCCAGCAGTTACGGTGTCGGGAATGAGCAGTTCTTC.